These T cell receptor beta chains were read from a single sample in a study of blood T cell repertoires in COVID-19. Sequencing was performed with immunoSEQ multiplex PCR; in TCRdb, only in-frame clones are kept and a portion is missing. The table has 120,000 to 150,000 clones, 80% to 90% seen once. Sequenced material: peripheral blood. All receptors come from a human donor in a cohort sampled during active COVID-19. The conserved cysteine and the conserved F or W are not part of the CDR3 here. A clone size is listed for some rows: how often the clone was seen (once, few, many), or a class if it is expanded.

v_call: TRBV18
j_call: TRBJ1-6
clone_size: .
cdr3_aa: ASSPAGRGNLGSPLH

v_call: TRBV6-1
j_call: TRBJ1-5
clone_size: .
cdr3_aa: ASSEVEDQPQH

v_call: TRBV19
j_call: TRBJ2-3
clone_size: once
cdr3_aa: ASSIAYTDTQY

v_call: TRBV27
j_call: TRBJ2-3
clone_size: .
cdr3_aa: ASSFFAGDTQY

v_call: TRBV7-2
j_call: TRBJ2-2
clone_size: .
cdr3_aa: ASSLEIVSGGNTGELF

v_call: TRBV28
j_call: TRBJ1-2
clone_size: .
cdr3_aa: AANTRGGYT

v_call: TRBV7-2
j_call: TRBJ2-7
clone_size: once
cdr3_aa: ASSSGRGKGYEQY

v_call: TRBV6-5
j_call: TRBJ1-1
clone_size: few
cdr3_aa: ASSMTGGTEAF

v_call: TRBV7-9
j_call: TRBJ1-2
clone_size: .
cdr3_aa: ASSSAGTLHGYT

v_call: TRBV2
j_call: TRBJ1-6
clone_size: .
cdr3_aa: ASRAGTGRSALH

v_call: TRBV18
j_call: TRBJ1-5
clone_size: .
cdr3_aa: ASSPDRDSNQPQH

v_call: TRBV2
j_call: TRBJ1-5
clone_size: .
cdr3_aa: ASSDAGNQPQH

v_call: TRBV19
j_call: TRBJ2-4
clone_size: .
cdr3_aa: ASSLTQGGFVKNIQY

v_call: TRBV19
j_call: TRBJ1-5
clone_size: .
cdr3_aa: ASKVKAAVSNQPQH

v_call: TRBV28
j_call: TRBJ1-5
clone_size: .
cdr3_aa: ASSLPAAGSNQPQH

v_call: TRBV5-1
j_call: TRBJ2-2
clone_size: .
cdr3_aa: ASSLNSRDRSIWGTGELF

v_call: TRBV5-1
j_call: TRBJ2-1
clone_size: .
cdr3_aa: ASSLAGGRRVREQF

v_call: TRBV7-9
j_call: TRBJ1-6
clone_size: .
cdr3_aa: ASSPRGAGNSPLH

v_call: TRBV5-1
j_call: TRBJ1-2
clone_size: once
cdr3_aa: ASSPGHVKANYGYT

v_call: TRBV2
j_call: TRBJ2-7
clone_size: few
cdr3_aa: ASSEAGANYEQY

v_call: TRBV11-3
j_call: TRBJ2-2
clone_size: .
cdr3_aa: ASSFAGGENTGELF

v_call: TRBV6-4
j_call: TRBJ1-5
clone_size: few
cdr3_aa: ASSDTGGSNQPQH

v_call: TRBV5-1
j_call: TRBJ1-2
clone_size: few
cdr3_aa: ASSLGTRNTALLEDYGYT

v_call: TRBV6-2/TRBV6-3
j_call: TRBJ2-6
clone_size: .
cdr3_aa: ASSYRGSGANVLT

v_call: TRBV30
j_call: TRBJ1-1
clone_size: .
cdr3_aa: AWSRTANTEAF

v_call: TRBV5-4
j_call: TRBJ1-1
clone_size: .
cdr3_aa: AVRPGVVGAEAF

v_call: TRBV5-8
j_call: TRBJ1-5
clone_size: .
cdr3_aa: ASSLSAAGRQPQH

v_call: TRBV2
j_call: TRBJ1-6
clone_size: .
cdr3_aa: ASSATYNSPLH

v_call: TRBV20-1
j_call: TRBJ1-1
clone_size: .
cdr3_aa: SASPGEGMNTEAF

v_call: TRBV4-2
j_call: TRBJ2-7
clone_size: .
cdr3_aa: ASSQPDRVHEQY

v_call: TRBV5-1
j_call: TRBJ1-2
clone_size: .
cdr3_aa: ASSPGSGAGYT

v_call: TRBV6-1
j_call: TRBJ1-2
clone_size: few
cdr3_aa: ASSESLGQGHYGYT

v_call: TRBV4-1
j_call: TRBJ1-1
clone_size: .
cdr3_aa: ASSAGIINTEAF

v_call: TRBV5-1
j_call: TRBJ2-3
clone_size: .
cdr3_aa: ASSSGLAGTRDTQY

v_call: TRBV27
j_call: TRBJ2-1
clone_size: few
cdr3_aa: ASSYFLPGYEQF

v_call: TRBV5-1
j_call: TRBJ2-1
clone_size: .
cdr3_aa: ASSLGVGIYNEQF

v_call: TRBV10-3
j_call: TRBJ1-2
clone_size: .
cdr3_aa: AISETVGGYT

v_call: TRBV18
j_call: TRBJ1-5
clone_size: .
cdr3_aa: ASSPGQNQPQH

v_call: TRBV11-3
j_call: TRBJ2-2
clone_size: many
cdr3_aa: ASSREWYLAGGKNTGELF

v_call: TRBV3-1/TRBV3-2
j_call: TRBJ2-3
clone_size: .
cdr3_aa: ASSQATASGSTDTQY

v_call: TRBV27
j_call: TRBJ2-7
clone_size: .
cdr3_aa: ASSLSDRVTEQY

v_call: TRBV7-8
j_call: TRBJ2-3
clone_size: .
cdr3_aa: ASRPGTSGGEGQY

v_call: TRBV6-6
j_call: TRBJ2-7
clone_size: few
cdr3_aa: ASRASSYEQY

v_call: TRBV28
j_call: TRBJ1-2
clone_size: .
cdr3_aa: ASSGAPGQGSHGYT

v_call: TRBV4-2
j_call: TRBJ2-3
clone_size: .
cdr3_aa: ASSLSGARTGTQY

v_call: TRBV12-5
j_call: TRBJ1-1
clone_size: once
cdr3_aa: ASGAADTEAF

v_call: TRBV27
j_call: TRBJ2-1
clone_size: once
cdr3_aa: ATKTEGVWNEQF

v_call: TRBV5-1
j_call: TRBJ1-5
clone_size: once
cdr3_aa: ASSLGPDQPQH

v_call: TRBV27
j_call: TRBJ1-2
clone_size: .
cdr3_aa: ASREDSYGYT

v_call: TRBV2
j_call: TRBJ1-2
clone_size: .
cdr3_aa: ASTQGWGYT

v_call: TRBV11-3
j_call: TRBJ2-7
clone_size: .
cdr3_aa: ASSGQGGQIGEQY